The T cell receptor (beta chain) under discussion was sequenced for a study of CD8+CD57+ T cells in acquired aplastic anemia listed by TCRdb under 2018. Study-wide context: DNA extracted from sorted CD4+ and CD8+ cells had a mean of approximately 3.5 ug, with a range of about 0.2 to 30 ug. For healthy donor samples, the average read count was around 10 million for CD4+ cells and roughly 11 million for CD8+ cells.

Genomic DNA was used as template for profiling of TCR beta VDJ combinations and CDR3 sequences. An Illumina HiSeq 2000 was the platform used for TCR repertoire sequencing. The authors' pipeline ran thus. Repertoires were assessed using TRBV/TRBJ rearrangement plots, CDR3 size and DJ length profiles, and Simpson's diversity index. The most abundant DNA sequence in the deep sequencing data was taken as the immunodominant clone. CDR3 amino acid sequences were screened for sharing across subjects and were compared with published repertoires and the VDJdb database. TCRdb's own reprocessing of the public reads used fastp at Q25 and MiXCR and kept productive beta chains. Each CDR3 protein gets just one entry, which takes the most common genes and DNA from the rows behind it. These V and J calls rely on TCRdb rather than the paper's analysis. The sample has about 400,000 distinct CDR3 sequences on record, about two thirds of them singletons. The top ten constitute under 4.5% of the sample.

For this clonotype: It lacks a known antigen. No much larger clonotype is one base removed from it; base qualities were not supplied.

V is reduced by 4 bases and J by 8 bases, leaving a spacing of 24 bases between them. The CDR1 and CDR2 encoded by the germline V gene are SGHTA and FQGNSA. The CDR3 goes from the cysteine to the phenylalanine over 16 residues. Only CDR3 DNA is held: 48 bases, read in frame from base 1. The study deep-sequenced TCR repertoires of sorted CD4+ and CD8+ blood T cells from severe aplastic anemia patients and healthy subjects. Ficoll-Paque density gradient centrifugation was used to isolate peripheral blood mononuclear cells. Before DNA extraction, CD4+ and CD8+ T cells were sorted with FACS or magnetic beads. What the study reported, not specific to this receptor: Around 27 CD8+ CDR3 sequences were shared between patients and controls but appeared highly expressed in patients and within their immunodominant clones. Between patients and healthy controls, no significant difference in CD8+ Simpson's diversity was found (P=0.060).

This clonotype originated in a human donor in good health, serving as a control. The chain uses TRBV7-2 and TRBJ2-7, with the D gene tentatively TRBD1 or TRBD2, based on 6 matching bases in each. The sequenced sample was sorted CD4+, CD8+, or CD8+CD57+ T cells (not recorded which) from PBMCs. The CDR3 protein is CASSSFPRGADEQQYF. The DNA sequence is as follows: TGTGCCAGCAGCTCCTTTCCGAGGGGGGCAGATGAGCAGCAGTACTTC.